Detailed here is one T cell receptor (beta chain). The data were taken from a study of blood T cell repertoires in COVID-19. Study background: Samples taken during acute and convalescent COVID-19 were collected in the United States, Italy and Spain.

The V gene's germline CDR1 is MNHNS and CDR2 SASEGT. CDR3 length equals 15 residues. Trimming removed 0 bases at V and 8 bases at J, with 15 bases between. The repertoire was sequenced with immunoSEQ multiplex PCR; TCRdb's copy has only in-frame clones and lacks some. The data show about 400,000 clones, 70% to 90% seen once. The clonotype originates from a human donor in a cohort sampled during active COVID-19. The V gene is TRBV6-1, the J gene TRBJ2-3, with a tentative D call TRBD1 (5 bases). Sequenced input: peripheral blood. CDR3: CASSEALGPQGTQYF. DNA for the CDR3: TGTGCCAGCAGTGAAGCGCTAGGACCTCAGGGTACGCAGTATTTT.